This TCR beta chain was captured by sequencing in a study of control samples from healthy donors and cancer patients. The CDR3 runs to 16 residues. V was clipped by 4 bases and J by 4 bases; unmatched bases: 4. CDR1 and CDR2 (germline): LGHDT, YNNKEL (reference sequence). Clones were sequenced by immunoSEQ multiplex PCR, and TCRdb holds only the in-frame ones, with some missing. This sample has approximately 210,000 clones, with approximately 91% found just once. This rearrangement joins TRBV3-1 (or the pseudogene TRBV3-2) to TRBJ2-1; 13 bases agree with TRBD2. The receptor comes from a man aged 25 to 40 in good health. Input material: blood. CDR3: CASSPKLAGGYNEQFF. The CDR3 DNA sequence: TGTGCCAGCAGCCCAAAACTAGCGGGGGGGTACAATGAGCAGTTCTTC.